The TCR beta chain described here comes from a study of regulatory T cells in long-lasting Graves disease. A few counts support this clonotype. No antigen is known for it. Study results and caveats: The small sample size may have reduced accuracy. Rather than thyroid tissue, only peripheral blood underwent study.

Time point in this sample: persistent/refractory GD, antithyroid drugs over 5 years with positive TRAb. Researchers made the TCR library from RNA that was extracted from PBMCs. HTBI primers from iRepertoire and Arm-PCR of CDR3 regions yielded the TCR beta libraries. TCRdb re-called the multiplex PCR reads through MiXCR, storing one row per CDR3 protein. The table lists about 340,000 distinct CDR3 sequences, around a fifth of them singletons, with about 29% in the top ten. The sequencing here drew on peripheral blood mononuclear cells (PBMCs), taken when the disease was refractory, from a patient treated with antithyroid drugs. The receptor was isolated from a female donor with Graves disease.

The CDR3, as DNA: TGTGCCAGTCAGCGCGTCGCAGGGATGTCTGGAAACACCATATATTTT. This translates into CASQRVAGMSGNTIYF. The rearrangement uses TRBV6-1 and TRBJ1-3; possible D gene TRBD1, 5 bases. There are 16 residues in the CDR3. V was trimmed by 9 bases and J by 1 base, leaving 19 bases between them. CDR1 is MNHNS and CDR2 is SASEGT in the germline V gene.